The T cell receptor beta chain described here comes from a study of shared clonotypes between healthy human individuals. All donors were healthy HIV-negative adults lacking recent acute infections or vaccinations. Profiling relied on immunoSEQ multiplex PCR, and the TCRdb table lists in-frame clones only, not all of them. The data contain some 2.3 million clones, 85% to 95% of them seen just once; the ten biggest clones take up about 0.37%. Trimming took 8 bases from V and 5 from J, leaving 10 bases between them. The CDR3 is 12 amino acids. CDR1 is MDHEN, CDR2 SYDVKM, per germline. This chain joins TRBV28 and TRBJ2-1, with TRBD2 as a possible D gene (6 bases). Input material: naive CD4+ T cells from PBMCs. Specified subset: CD45RA+ positively selected. The source of this sequence is a man between 18 and 29 years old in good health. Some clones in this sample may be carry-over from other donors' samples. The DNA for the CDR3 is TGTGCCAGCCTAGCGACCCACAATGAGCAGTTCTTC. Translating it yields CASLATHNEQFF.